This T cell receptor (beta chain) was identified in a study of cytomegalovirus exposure and HLA in healthy donors. Across the whole study: HLA-typed donors were the source of some 80 million unique TCRs, which an early data release held. General study results and limits: Solely CMV serostatus was available to characterize immune exposure. High sensitivity and specificity were reportedly achieved when the classifier diagnosed cytomegalovirus status.

Vbeta (60) and Jbeta (13) primers were used in the PCR. Method: immunoSEQ multiplex PCR; TCRdb's copy keeps in-frame clones and lacks some. The table includes more than 100,000 clones, more than 55% detected once. Samples came from healthy bone marrow donors. This clone is medium-sized. The antigen is unknown. This receptor was taken from a young man in good health and CMV-seronegative. Specimen: PBMCs.

The chain's CDR3 is CSVVKGRMNTEAFF. CDR3 bases: TGCAGCGTTGTGAAGGGGAGGATGAACACTGAAGCTTTCTTT. The chain is built from TRBV29-1 and TRBJ1-1; the D gene is possibly TRBD1 (5 bases). The CDR3 extends over 14 amino acids. Trimming pared 4 bases from V and 0 bases from J, leaving 12 bases between. Looked up from germline, CDR1 is SQVTM and CDR2 is ANQGSEA.